This T cell receptor (beta chain) is from a study of tumor-infiltrating lymphocytes in primary liver carcinoma. Findings of the study overall: Only about 7-25% of top clones occurred in every one of the five tumor regions.

Reverse transcription of approximately 520 ng total RNA with a constant-region primer produced TCR beta cDNA. The TCR beta library was amplified through three nested multiplex PCR rounds in a modified ARM-PCR procedure. For around 9 cycles apiece, the opening two PCR rounds ran with TRBV1-TRBV30 forward primers and a C-beta reverse primer. TCRdb itself ran the multiplex PCR reads through MiXCR, one entry per CDR3 protein. Among about 74,000 distinct CDR3 sequences listed, 60% to 75% were seen once. Co-extracted RNA and DNA came from roughly 20-30 mg of unsorted bulk tissue. Patients were treatment-naive with chronic HBV infection. Five separate regions were sampled from each tumor. CDR3 length equals 13 residues. The germline CDR1 and CDR2 sequences are MDHEN and SYDVKM. Trimming left V 1 base short and J 11 bases short, with 12 bases between. As for this clonotype: As yet, its antigen is unknown. This sequence may be a read error, since a much larger clone differs from it by one base.

Sequences were obtained from liver tumor tissue from sampling region 4. Regarding subset: tumor region T4, right-lateral pole. V and J are TRBV28 and TRBJ2-1; D is uncertain. This clonotype originated in a man in his forties with primary liver carcinoma and hepatitis B virus infection. Here the CDR3 DNA reads TGTGCCAGCAGTTTATTTCCCACCTATAAGCAGTTCTTC. Its protein is CASSLFPTYKQFF.